Listed below are T cell receptor beta chains from one sample, sequenced in a study of blood T cell repertoires in COVID-19. Generated by immunoSEQ multiplex PCR, the TCRdb table keeps only in-frame clones and is missing some. The table shows approximately 220,000 clones, with 83% occurring only once. The source material was peripheral blood. The receptors shown here come from a woman in her thirties or forties with active or convalescent COVID-19. Each CDR3 is given with its conserved first and last residue. Each record gives: V gene, clone size, J gene, D gene, CDR3 DNA, CDR3 protein. D genes are given only for firm matches. The size of a clone is reported for some rows only, either as once, few or many, or as a class for expanded clones.

TRBV7-6	.	TRBJ1-1	TRBD1	TGTGCCAGCAGCCAGGGACAGGGAATCGACAACACTGAAGCTTTCTTT	CASSQGQGIDNTEAFF
TRBV5-6	once	TRBJ2-3	TRBD2	TGTGCCAGCAGAAGGCTAGCGGGAGCTCCTGATACGCAGTATTTT	CASRRLAGAPDTQYF
TRBV29-1	.	TRBJ2-3	.	TGCAGCTCCAGCGGGCGCACAGATACGCAGTATTTT	CSSSGRTDTQYF
TRBV3-1/TRBV3-2	.	TRBJ2-3	TRBD1	TGTGCCAGCAGCCCGTGGGACAGGGGGGGCGAAGATACGCAGTATTTT	CASSPWDRGGEDTQYF
TRBV9	medium-sized	TRBJ1-1	TRBD1	TGTGCCAGCAGCGTAGAGGGACAGGGCCCAAGGGATGAAGCTTTCTTT	CASSVEGQGPRDEAFF
TRBV7-9	once	TRBJ2-5	.	TGTGCCAGCAGCTCTCCGGGAGCCCCGCCGGGAGAGACCCAGTACTTC	CASSSPGAPPGETQYF
TRBV3-1/TRBV3-2	few	TRBJ2-2	.	TGTGCCAGCAGCCAAGCCTCGTACACCGGGGAGCTGTTTTTT	CASSQASYTGELFF
TRBV5-6	.	TRBJ2-2	.	TGTGCCAGCAGCTTTCCAGGGAACACCGGGGAGCTGTTTTTT	CASSFPGNTGELFF
TRBV6-5	few	TRBJ1-1	TRBD1	TGTGCCAGCAGTATACAGGGGAGGACTGAAGCTTTCTTT	CASSIQGRTEAFF
TRBV19	.	TRBJ1-2	TRBD1	TGTGCCAGTAGTATCCCGGACAGGGTAAATGGCTACACCTTC	CASSIPDRVNGYTF
TRBV9	.	TRBJ2-1	TRBD2	TGTGCCAGCAGCGAGTCGGGAGGGATCTACAATGAGCAGTTCTTC	CASSESGGIYNEQFF
TRBV5-5	once	TRBJ2-1	TRBD1	TGTGCCAGCAGCTTTGGACAGGGGGTTGACAATGAGCAGTTCTTC	CASSFGQGVDNEQFF
TRBV9	.	TRBJ1-4	.	TGTGCCAGCAGCGTAGCAGCAGGGAATGAAAAACTGTTTTTT	CASSVAAGNEKLFF
TRBV29-1	.	TRBJ1-6	.	TGCAGCGTTGAGAAGACAGCCAATTCACCCCTCCACTTT	CSVEKTANSPLHF
TRBV7-9	few	TRBJ1-2	.	TGTGCCAGCAGCTTACAGGGGAGAACCTATGGCTACACCTTC	CASSLQGRTYGYTF
TRBV7-2	.	TRBJ2-3	TRBD2	TGTGCCAGCAGCTTAGAGGGCGGGGGGGCAACAGATACGCAGTATTTT	CASSLEGGGATDTQYF
TRBV7-2	.	TRBJ2-7	.	TGTGCCAGCAGCTCGCGACTAGGCTACGAGCAGTACTTC	CASSSRLGYEQYF
TRBV10-3	.	TRBJ1-3	.	TGTGCCATCAGTGGCACGATGACAGTCTCTGGAAACACCATATATTTT	CAISGTMTVSGNTIYF
TRBV11-3	.	TRBJ1-5	TRBD1	TGTGCCAGCAGCTCCCTCCGGTTAGGGGGCGTAGGCAATCAGCCCCAGCATTTT	CASSSLRLGGVGNQPQHF
TRBV10-3	.	TRBJ1-2	TRBD1	TGTGCCATCAGCTCCGGGACAGGGGGGGTTTATGGCTACACCTTC	CAISSGTGGVYGYTF
TRBV27	once	TRBJ1-4	.	TGTGCCAGCAGTTTAGGTCAGGGAGAAAAACTGTTTTTT	CASSLGQGEKLFF
TRBV6-5	.	TRBJ2-1	TRBD2	TGTGCCAGCAGTTTACGTGAGACTAGCGGATTCAATGAGCAGTTCTTC	CASSLRETSGFNEQFF
TRBV6-5	once	TRBJ2-5	TRBD2	TGTGCCAGCAGTTACGGGAGAGCGGGAGGGCCCGAGACCCAGTACTTC	CASSYGRAGGPETQYF
TRBV15	.	TRBJ1-5	TRBD1	TGTGCCACCAGCAGAGATTCCCCGGACAGGGTTCGGGGTCAGCCCCAGCATTTT	CATSRDSPDRVRGQPQHF
TRBV10-1	.	TRBJ2-1	TRBD2	TGCGCCAGCAGCTTAGCGGGAGTCTACAATGAGCAGTTCTTC	CASSLAGVYNEQFF
TRBV9	.	TRBJ1-4	TRBD1	TGTGCCAGCGGCCCTCCGGGACAGGGGGACGAAAAACTGTTTTTT	CASGPPGQGDEKLFF
TRBV11-2	.	TRBJ2-7	.	TGTGCCAGCAGCCCCACTTCTGGCGGCTACGAGCAGTACTTC	CASSPTSGGYEQYF